Presented here are 23 T cell receptor beta chains from one specimen sequenced in a study of response to subunit inactivated influenza vaccine. MiXCR, applied by TCRdb to the RT-PCR reads, yields one record per CDR3 protein. The table includes 600,000 to 850,000 distinct CDR3 sequences, 12% to 15% detected once. Sequences were derived from PBMCs from blood, sampled less than 15 days before vaccination. Receptor source: a man aged 45-65 years who received an inactivated influenza vaccine.

This clonotype was detected ten times or more. The V and J genes are TRBV9 and TRBJ2-5, with 8 bases matching TRBD2. The germline V gene has CDR1 SGDLS and CDR2 YYNGEE. CDR3 length: 14 residues. V lost 1 base, J lost 4 bases, and 3 bases stayed unmatched. CDR3 in amino acids: CASSVRGGLETQYF. CDR3 in DNA: TGTGCCAGCAGCGTACGGGGGGGCTTAGAGACCCAGTACTTC.

This clonotype was observed many times. The CDR3 DNA sequence: TGTGCCACCAGTGATTTGCAAGCGGGGGTACATGAGCAGTTCTTC. It encodes CATSDLQAGVHEQFF. This chain connects TRBV24-1 to TRBJ2-1, with 8 bases identical to TRBD2. The CDR3 consists of 15 residues. Germline CDR1 KGHDR, CDR2 SFDVKD. J was trimmed by 8 bases and V by 0 bases; bases with no gene match: 5.

The V and J genes are TRBV20-1 and TRBJ2-7; D ambiguous. CDR1 DFQATT and CDR2 SNEGSKA come from the germline V gene (reference sequence). This CDR3 spans 14 amino acids. V dropped 2 bases and J dropped 0 bases, with 11 bases sitting between them. CDR3: CSARKLPSSYEQYF. The CDR3 region has the DNA TGCAGTGCTAGAAAGTTGCCGAGCTCCTACGAGCAGTACTTC.

The chain is built from TRBV5-1 and TRBJ2-7; D is ambiguous. The germline gives CDR1 SGHRS, CDR2 YFSETQ. The V end lost 7 bases, the J end lost 1 base, and 12 bases lay between the germline ends. The CDR3 length is 13 residues. The CDR3 bases are TGCGCCAGCGGTCACAGCCCTTCCTACGAGCAGTACTTC. It yields the protein CASGHSPSYEQYF.

There are many counts of this clonotype. The rearrangement links TRBV7-9 to TRBJ1-1; no firm D call. CDR1 SEHNR and CDR2 FQNEAQ come from the germline V gene (reference sequence). The CDR3 extends over 14 amino acids. Trimming left V 5 bases short and J 0 bases short, with 10 bases between. The CDR3 loop reads CASSHVLMNTEAFF. For the CDR3, the DNA is TGTGCCAGCAGCCACGTTCTCATGAACACTGAAGCTTTCTTT.

This chain uses TRBV7-2 with TRBJ2-5; D uncertain. This CDR3 has 14 amino acids. The V gene's germline CDR1 is SGHTA and CDR2 FQGNSA. V was trimmed by 2 bases and J by 3 bases, leaving 10 bases between them. The CDR3 bases are TGTGCCAGCAGCTTACTTATGGGCGAAGAGACCCAGTACTTC. Encoded protein: CASSLLMGEETQYF.

This clonotype showed up just a few times. The chain employs TRBV20-1 and TRBJ2-3, with D tentatively TRBD1 (5 bases). The V gene lost 6 bases and the J gene lost 1 base, with 14 bases spanning the gap. The CDR3 is made up of 14 amino acids. The germline gives CDR1 DFQATT, CDR2 SNEGSKA (reference sequence). CDR3 DNA: TGCAGTGCCTATCGCAGGGCCCGCACAGATACGCAGTATTTT. Its protein product is CSAYRRARTDTQYF.

This clonotype was counted only a few times. The J gene is TRBJ2-7, the V gene TRBV5-1, with a possible D match to TRBD2 (6 bases). V dropped 5 bases and J dropped 0 bases, with 9 bases sitting between them. Germline CDR1 reads SGHRS; CDR2 reads YFSETQ. This CDR3 has 13 amino acids. This chain's CDR3 is CASSMGGSYEQYF. The CDR3 nucleotides read TGCGCCAGCAGTATGGGGGGCTCCTACGAGCAGTACTTC.

The DNA of the CDR3 is TGTGCCAGCACCGTGGGGTATGCTGCTTTCTTT. Its protein product is CASTVGYAAFF. The chain joins TRBV2 to TRBJ1-1; no clear D. The CDR3 is 11 amino acids. Trimming removed 7 bases at V and 11 bases at J, with 14 bases between. Germline V lookup: CDR1 SNHLY, CDR2 FYNNEI.

The J gene is TRBJ1-1, the V gene TRBV12-3 or TRBV12-4; D is perhaps TRBD1 (5 bases). This CDR3 has 13 amino acids. Deletions cut 6 bases from V and 1 base from J, with 9 bases between. The CDR3 reads CASRGRGNTEAFF. The DNA of the CDR3 is TGTGCCAGCAGAGGAAGGGGGAACACTGAAGCTTTCTTT.

This chain joins TRBV15 and TRBJ2-3, with a weak D call TRBD2 (6 bases). CDR3 length: 16 residues. In germline, CDR1 is LNHNV, CDR2 YYDKDF (reference sequence). The ends were cut back, 0 bases at V and 2 bases at J, with 12 bases in the middle. As DNA, the CDR3 is TGTGCCACCAGCAGAGATCGGGAGCTGGTCACAGATACGCAGTATTTT. Its protein product is CATSRDRELVTDTQYF. Variable domain in full (rest from reference TRBV15 and TRBJ2-3): DAMVIQNPRYQVTQFGKPVTLSCSQTLNHNVMYWYQQKSSQAPKLLFHYYDKDFNNEADTPDNFQSRRPNTSFCFLDIRSPGLGDTAMYLCATSRDRELVTDTQYFGPGTRLTVL.

The genes are TRBV20-1 and TRBJ2-2, with TRBD1 matching 11 bases. Germline loops: CDR1 DFQATT, CDR2 SNEGSKA (reference sequence). Trimming cost V 5 bases and J 7 bases; bases outside gene matches: 9. The CDR3 has 15 residues. CDR3 in amino acids: CSALYGQGAGGELFF. CDR3 sequence (DNA): TGCAGTGCTCTTTACGGACAGGGGGCAGGCGGGGAGCTGTTTTTT.

In this sample, this clonotype turned up a few times. The rearrangement links TRBV15 to TRBJ2-3; TRBD1 might be the D (6 bases). Germline V gene lookup returns CDR1 LNHNV and CDR2 YYDKDF (reference sequence). The CDR3 is 14 amino acids. V was clipped by 3 bases and J by 4 bases, with 11 bases between them. CDR3 nucleotides: TGTGCCACCAGCAGGAGGGGGAACCCAGATACGCAGTATTTT. Protein sequence: CATSRRGNPDTQYF.

Only a few counts were recorded for this clonotype. The chain recombines TRBV12-3 or TRBV12-4 with TRBJ2-2, with 7 positions matching TRBD1. The CDR3 loop spans 15 amino acids. Trimming at V came to 7 bases and at J to 4 bases, leaving 9 bases not matched to a gene. In DNA form, the CDR3 reads TGTGCCAGCACCTCCGGGACAGTATCCACCGGGGAGCTGTTTTTT. This translates into CASTSGTVSTGELFF.

This chain connects TRBV6-5 to TRBJ1-5; D is undetermined. The CDR3 length is 14 residues. Trimming left V 2 bases short and J 3 bases short, with 8 bases between. CDR1 is MNHEY, CDR2 SVGAGI, per germline. CDR3 nucleotides: TGTGCCAGCAGTTACGTACAGTTCAATCAGCCCCAGCATTTT. Translation: CASSYVQFNQPQHF.

This chain uses TRBV15 with TRBJ2-7; TRBD1 is a possible D gene (6 bases). The length of the CDR3 is 15 residues. In germline, CDR1 is LNHNV, CDR2 YYDKDF (reference sequence). Trimming removed 1 base at V and 5 bases at J, with 15 bases between. CDR3 in DNA: TGTGCCACCAGCAGAGGCGCAGGGGCTATGAACGAGCAGTACTTC. Translation: CATSRGAGAMNEQYF.

In its sample, this clonotype was seen a few times. The chain couples TRBV18 to TRBJ2-5, with TRBD1 matching 9 bases. The CDR3 spans 14 residues. The ends lost 4 bases at V and 4 bases at J; junction bases unmatched: 4. CDR1 KGHSH and CDR2 LQKENI come from the germline V gene. The CDR3 is CASSHRGPRETQYF. For the CDR3, the DNA is TGTGCCAGCTCACACAGGGGGCCGAGAGAGACCCAGTACTTC.

This chain connects TRBV20-1 to TRBJ2-7; D not resolved. This CDR3 spans 13 amino acids. V lost 4 bases and J lost 1, with 11 bases in between. Per germline, CDR1 DFQATT and CDR2 SNEGSKA (reference sequence). In DNA form, the CDR3 reads TGCAGTGCTAATACGCGCCGTTCCTACGAGCAGTACTTC. Translating gives CSANTRRSYEQYF.

The chain couples TRBV7-9 to TRBJ2-3, with D perhaps matching TRBD2 (6 bases). The CDR3 length is 15 residues. Germline-derived CDR1 and CDR2 are SEHNR and FQNEAQ (reference sequence). With 5 bases removed from V and 6 bases from J, the gap between germline ends came to 18 bases. CDR3 nucleotides: TGTGCCAGCAGCCTCCGAAGTGGGACTTCGGATACGCAGTATTTT. Encoded protein: CASSLRSGTSDTQYF.

Here the CDR3 DNA reads TGTGCCAGCAGCTTAGCCAGGGTAACTGAAGCTTTCTTT. As protein: CASSLARVTEAFF. The chain uses TRBV7-9 and TRBJ1-1; D possibly corresponds to TRBD1 (5 bases). This CDR3 region has 13 residues. The V and J ends lost 0 bases and 5 bases respectively, with 7 bases between them. CDR1 SEHNR and CDR2 FQNEAQ come from the germline V gene (reference sequence).

This clonotype was seen more than once but under ten times. The rearrangement links TRBV5-1 to TRBJ2-1; 8 bases are shared with TRBD2. The CDR3 length is 17 residues. The germline V gene encodes CDR1 SGHRS and CDR2 YFSETQ. J lost 9 bases, V lost 4 bases, and 18 bases had no gene match. CDR3 sequence (DNA): TGCGCCAGCAGCGCGAGGGGTACTAGCGGCAGCCAGGGTGAGCAGTTCTTC. Translation gives CASSARGTSGSQGEQFF.

The chain couples TRBV24-1 to TRBJ2-5; possibly TRBD2 for D (6 bases). CDR3 length: 15 amino acids. Trimming shortened V by 4 bases and J by 1 base, and 12 bases separated the two germline ends. Germline CDR1 and CDR2: KGHDR and SFDVKD. CDR3 in amino acids: CATSEKAGFQETQYF. The CDR3 bases are TGTGCCACCAGTGAAAAAGCGGGTTTCCAAGAGACCCAGTACTTC.

This clonotype appeared a few times. The V and J genes are TRBV5-1 and TRBJ2-5; D could derive from TRBD1 or TRBD2 (5 bases each). V shed 4 bases and J shed 2 bases, with 15 bases lying between them. Germline CDR1 reads SGHRS; CDR2 reads YFSETQ. The CDR3 extends over 15 amino acids. The CDR3 protein is CASSILGADQETQYF. The DNA for the CDR3 is TGCGCCAGCAGCATACTAGGGGCGGATCAAGAGACCCAGTACTTC.